Included here is one T cell receptor (beta chain) sequence, with context. These data come from a study of PD-L1 blockade in urothelial cancer. Across the study: Blood analysis occurred 3 weeks (second dose) and 6 weeks after treatment start.

Clones were read by immunoSEQ multiplex PCR, and TCRdb kept only the in-frame ones, dropping some. Of 80,000 to 130,000 clones in the sample, around 90% were seen once. This TCR was sampled from a woman older than 75 with urothelial cancer. The material was PBMCs, obtained around atezolizumab (anti-PD-L1) treatment.

The DNA of the CDR3 is TGTGCCAGCAGTGATCCCAACAGGGTTGGCGGAAACACCATATATTTT. Protein product: CASSDPNRVGGNTIYF. The gene calls are TRBV6-1 and TRBJ1-3; possibly TRBD1 for D (6 bases). Looked up from germline, CDR1 is MNHNS and CDR2 is SASEGT. V was shortened by 3 bases and J by 4 bases, with 16 bases between the two germline ends. There are 16 residues in the CDR3.